A single sample gave rise to the 12 T cell receptor beta chains below, sequenced in a study of PD-L1 blockade in urothelial cancer (dated by TCRdb to the late 2010s). Library generation was performed with the immunoSEQ multiplex PCR assay. The source is immuneACCESS, and TCRdb retained only in-frame sequences with V and J called. Part of the clones is not carried over; for the studies checked, unresolved V genes explain less than half of this, and the remainder is unexplained. This sample gives about 84,000 clones in total; over 80% of them show up just once. The biggest ten clones account for 9% to 9.5% of the sample. The starting material was PBMCs, obtained around atezolizumab (anti-PD-L1) treatment. These receptors were collected from a man aged 65 to 79 with urothelial cancer.

The V call is TRBV7-2, the J call TRBJ2-7; 10 bases fit TRBD1. The length of the CDR3 is 15 residues. CDR1 and CDR2 from the germline V gene are SGHTA and FQGNSA. The V and J ends lost 5 bases and 2 bases, in that order; junction bases with no gene match: 6. This chain's CDR3 is CASSTGTGVAYEQYF. CDR3 DNA: TGTGCCAGCAGCACAGGGACAGGGGTGGCCTACGAGCAGTACTTC. Looking up the rest from reference TRBV7-2 and TRBJ2-7 gives the full variable domain: GAGVSQSPSNKVTEKGKDVELRCDPISGHTALYWYRQSLGQGLEFLIYFQGNSAPDKSGLPSDRFSAERTGGSVSTLTIQRTQQEDSAVYLCASSTGTGVAYEQYFGPGTRLTVT.

In its sample, this clone was seen many times. The CDR3 DNA is TGTGCCAGCAGCTCATTTCTAGCGGGATCCGTGGGTGAGCAGTTCTTC. Its protein product is CASSSFLAGSVGEQFF. This chain connects TRBV7-8 to TRBJ2-1; TRBD2 matches at 9 bases. The V gene end was trimmed by 4 bases and the J gene end by 9 bases; junction bases not matched to a gene: 13. This CDR3 comprises 16 residues. Germline V gene lookup returns CDR1 SGHVS and CDR2 FQNEAQ.

This clone has just one count. The J gene is TRBJ2-3, the V gene TRBV5-1; possibly TRBD1 for D (6 bases). CDR3 length equals 15 residues. The V gene lost 2 bases and the J gene lost 1 base, with 11 bases spanning the gap. Germline lookup yields CDR1 SGHRS and CDR2 YFSETQ. The CDR3: CASSLGGWGTDTQYF. The CDR3 coding sequence is TGCGCCAGCAGCTTAGGGGGATGGGGCACAGATACGCAGTATTTT.

The chain employs TRBV27 and TRBJ2-4; a possible D gene is TRBD1 (5 bases). Germline CDR1 MNHEY, CDR2 SMNVEV (reference sequence). This CDR3 contains 13 residues. V was trimmed by 2 bases and J by 6 bases, leaving 8 bases between them. The CDR3 reads CASSLAGLNIQYF. CDR3 DNA sequence: TGTGCCAGCAGTTTAGCAGGGTTAAACATTCAGTACTTC.

The chain employs TRBV5-1 and TRBJ1-2, with D possibly matching TRBD1 (6 bases). In germline, CDR1 is SGHRS, CDR2 YFSETQ. The CDR3 sequence is 14 residues long. Trimming pared 5 bases from V and 2 bases from J, leaving 13 bases between. This chain's CDR3 is CASRAGTPNYGYTF. The CDR3 DNA follows: TGCGCCAGCAGGGCTGGGACACCAAACTATGGCTACACCTTC.

A single count supports this clone. V is TRBV4-1 and J is TRBJ1-2, with 7 bases that match TRBD1. The CDR3 runs to 17 residues. Germline CDR1 is MGHRA and CDR2 is YSYEKL. J gave up 0 bases and V 4 bases, and 11 bases lay outside the gene matches. The CDR3 region is CASSPTAGGPSNYGYTF. The CDR3 region has the DNA TGCGCCAGCAGCCCGACGGCAGGGGGACCTTCTAACTATGGCTACACCTTC.

This rearrangement joins TRBV29-1 to TRBJ1-1; 9 bases agree with TRBD1. CDR3 length equals 12 residues. CDR1 is SQVTM and CDR2 is ANQGSEA in the germline V gene. Losses at the gene ends were 5 bases for V and 6 bases for J; bases not matched to a gene: 4. CDR3 residues: CSVTTGGPEAFF. The CDR3 DNA is TGCAGCGTTACGACAGGGGGACCTGAAGCTTTCTTT.

This clone occurred a few times. V and J are TRBV10-3 and TRBJ2-2; 9 bases line up with TRBD1. This CDR3 has 14 residues. V lost 10 bases to trimming and J lost 4 bases; unmatched junction nucleotides: 7. The germline CDR1 and CDR2 sequences are ENHRY and SYGVKD. CDR3 sequence reads: CATTGQGPTGELFF. The CDR3 nucleotides read TGTGCCACTACGGGACAGGGACCCACCGGGGAGCTGTTTTTT.

The table lists this clone with a few counts. In the same sample, other DNA sequences code for this CDR3. V is TRBV7-9 and J is TRBJ1-1; no reliable D call. Germline CDR1 is SEHNR and CDR2 is FQNEAQ (reference sequence). Trimming removed 2 bases at V and 1 base at J, with 5 bases between. CDR3 length: 13 residues. DNA for the CDR3: TGTGCCAGCAGCTTATCGGGGAACACTGAAGCTTTCTTT. This gives the protein CASSLSGNTEAFF.

The chain employs TRBV5-4 and TRBJ1-5, with 8 nucleotides matching TRBD1. The CDR3 has 18 amino acids. The trim removed 2 bases at V and 0 bases at J, leaving 10 bases unmatched. Germline V lookup: CDR1 SGHNT, CDR2 YYREEE (reference sequence). The DNA of the CDR3 is TGTGCCAGCAGCTTCCGGGGACAGGCGACATATAGCAATCAGCCCCAGCATTTT. This encodes CASSFRGQATYSNQPQHF.

This sequence joins TRBV9 and TRBJ2-3; 10 bases match TRBD1. Germline V lookup: CDR1 SGDLS, CDR2 YYNGEE. The CDR3 spans 15 residues. The J segment lost 6 bases and the V segment lost 2 bases, leaving 6 bases of the junction unmatched. Here the CDR3 reads CASSVKDRGTDTQYF. Written as DNA, the CDR3 is TGTGCCAGCAGCGTTAAGGACAGGGGGACGGATACGCAGTATTTT.

The chain links TRBV4-1 to TRBJ2-1; 7 bases fit TRBD2. This CDR3 comprises 16 residues. The ends lost 0 bases at V and 8 bases at J; junction bases unmatched: 10. Germline lookup yields CDR1 MGHRA and CDR2 YSYEKL. CDR3 protein: CASSQDGGDPLDEQFF. CDR3 nucleotides: TGCGCCAGCAGCCAAGATGGGGGGGACCCCTTGGATGAGCAGTTCTTC.